Listed here are 29 T cell receptor beta chains from one sample, sequenced in a study of blood T cell repertoires in COVID-19. Measured with immunoSEQ multiplex PCR; TCRdb has only the in-frame clones, and not every one. The profile shows approximately 69,000 clones, roughly 86% of them singletons. Input material: peripheral blood. These receptors all come from a man aged 50 to 59 with acute or convalescent COVID-19.

The rearrangement joins TRBV6-2 or TRBV6-3 to TRBJ1-4; D gene uncertain. Germline assignment: CDR1 MNHEY and CDR2 SVGEGT. The V end was cut by 2 bases, the J end by 8 bases, with 12 bases between. The CDR3 contains 14 residues. This CDR3 reads CASSYAGVGEKLFF. The CDR3 DNA reads TGTGCCAGCAGTTACGCCGGGGTAGGGGAAAAACTGTTTTTT.

V and J are TRBV19 and TRBJ1-1, with D unresolved. The germline CDR1 and CDR2 sequences are LNHDA and SQIVND (reference sequence). V was pared by 5 bases and J by 1 base, with 8 bases between. This CDR3 comprises 13 residues. The CDR3 sequence is CASSHNRNTEAFF. As DNA, the CDR3 is TGTGCCAGTAGTCATAACAGGAACACTGAAGCTTTCTTT.

The chain couples TRBV7-3 to TRBJ2-7; 9 nucleotides align to TRBD1. Looked up from germline, CDR1 is SGHTA and CDR2 is FQGTGA. This CDR3 comprises 14 residues. Trimming took 4 bases from V and 1 from J; bases not matched to a gene: 2. Written as DNA, the CDR3 is TGTGCCAGCAGCTCGGGACAGGGTTCCTACGAGCAGTACTTC. The encoded protein is CASSSGQGSYEQYF.

This clone was detected only once. The chain joins TRBV4-2 to TRBJ1-4, with 8 bases lining up with TRBD1. Germline V CDR1 and CDR2: LGHNA, YNFKEQ. With 6 bases clipped from V and 4 bases from J, the junction kept 16 bases outside the gene matches. The CDR3 contains 18 residues. CDR3 protein: CASSFPKETGEDNEKLFF. CDR3 bases: TGTGCCAGCAGTTTCCCAAAGGAGACAGGGGAGGATAATGAAAAACTGTTTTTT.

V and J are TRBV3-1 (or the pseudogene TRBV3-2) and TRBJ2-3; 7 bases fit TRBD2. CDR1 and CDR2 (germline): LGHDT, YNNKEL (reference sequence). The CDR3 spans 15 residues. Trimming at V came to 0 bases and at J to 2 bases, leaving 2 bases not matched to a gene. The CDR3 sequence is CASSQDGTNTDTQYF. Here the CDR3 DNA reads TGTGCCAGCAGCCAAGATGGGACTAACACAGATACGCAGTATTTT.

The CDR3 here is CASRNTYSNQPQHF. CDR3 sequence (DNA): TGTGCCAGCAGGAACACATATAGCAATCAGCCCCAGCATTTT. The V gene is TRBV6-5, the J gene TRBJ1-5; D is unresolved. V shed 6 bases and J shed 0 bases, with 9 bases lying between them. The CDR3 runs 14 residues. Germline lookup yields CDR1 MNHEY and CDR2 SVGAGI.

This chain connects TRBV7-8 to TRBJ2-2; weak D call: TRBD1 (5 bases). V lost 5 bases, J lost 1 base, and 17 bases lay in between. CDR1 is SGHVS, CDR2 FQNEAQ, per germline. This CDR3 region has 17 residues. The CDR3 sequence: CASSERLRVVNTGELFF. The CDR3 nucleotides are TGTGCCAGCAGCGAAAGACTCAGGGTTGTGAACACCGGGGAGCTGTTTTTT. Looking up the rest from reference TRBV7-8 and TRBJ2-2 gives the full variable domain: GAGVSQSPRYKVAKRGQDVALRCDPISGHVSLFWYQQALGQGPEFLTYFQNEAQLDKSGLPSDRFFAERPEGSVSTLKIQRTQQEDSAVYLCASSERLRVVNTGELFFGEGSRLTVL.

This chain uses TRBV28 with TRBJ1-2; 8 bases fit TRBD1. This CDR3 spans 13 amino acids. CDR1 and CDR2 from the germline V gene are MDHEN and SYDVKM. Losses at the gene ends were 7 bases for V and 4 bases for J; bases not matched to a gene: 5. CDR3 in DNA: TGTGCCAGCACCCAGGGGGCTGGCTATGGCTACACCTTC. As protein: CASTQGAGYGYTF.

J is TRBJ2-1 and V is TRBV7-2; D is possibly TRBD2 (6 bases). Per the germline V gene, CDR1 is SGHTA and CDR2 is FQGNSA. This CDR3 has 16 residues. V was pared by 5 bases and J by 3 bases, with 17 bases between. The CDR3 here is CASSRPNRGIYNEQFF. The CDR3 DNA sequence: TGTGCCAGCAGCCGCCCGAACCGGGGGATCTACAATGAGCAGTTCTTC.

This chain connects TRBV4-1 to TRBJ1-5; 7 nucleotides match TRBD1. The CDR3 is 14 amino acids. Germline CDR1 reads MGHRA; CDR2 reads YSYEKL. After removal of 2 bases from V and 7 bases from J, the junction contained 5 bases not matched to a gene. CDR3 bases: TGCGCCAGCAGCCAAAACAGGGGATACCAGCCCCAGCATTTT. Amino acids: CASSQNRGYQPQHF.

The chain is built from TRBV24-1 and TRBJ1-5, with a tentative D call TRBD1 (5 bases). Per germline, CDR1 KGHDR and CDR2 SFDVKD. CDR3 length: 16 residues. The V end was cut by 2 bases, the J end by 3 bases, with 13 bases between. DNA of the CDR3: TGTGCCACCAGTGATTCCGGCCAGGGCCCCAATCAGCCCCAGCATTTT. Amino acid sequence: CATSDSGQGPNQPQHF.

The chain recombines TRBV5-1 with TRBJ2-7; D perhaps matches TRBD2 (7 bases). The CDR3 length is 16 residues. CDR1 and CDR2 from the germline V gene are SGHRS and YFSETQ. The ends were cut back, 4 bases at V and 2 bases at J, with 19 bases in the middle. The CDR3 DNA reads as TGCGCCAGCAGCACCCTAGGACAAGGGGGGGCCTACGAGCAGTACTTC. Translation gives CASSTLGQGGAYEQYF.

The rearrangement uses TRBV5-5 and TRBJ2-5; 8 positions agree with TRBD1. Germline-derived CDR1 and CDR2 are SGHKS and YYEKEE (reference sequence). V lost 5 bases and J lost 5; bases outside the gene matches: 8. The CDR3 extends over 14 amino acids. Here the CDR3 reads CASRLGQGRETQYF. The CDR3 DNA sequence: TGTGCCAGCAGACTCGGACAGGGCCGGGAGACCCAGTACTTC.

The CDR3 DNA sequence: TGTGCCAGCAGCCCCCTACAGGGTTATCAGCCCCAGCATTTT. It codes for CASSPLQGYQPQHF. This sequence joins TRBV7-9 and TRBJ1-5; the D gene is possibly TRBD1 (6 bases). The CDR3 contains 14 residues. The germline V gene has CDR1 SEHNR and CDR2 FQNEAQ (reference sequence). The ends were cut back, 5 bases at V and 5 bases at J, with 13 bases in the middle.

This clone came up once. The chain uses TRBV9 and TRBJ1-1, with 8 bases matching TRBD1. The CDR3 contains 18 residues. The germline V gene encodes CDR1 SGDLS and CDR2 YYNGEE. With 2 bases clipped from V and 1 base from J, the junction kept 13 bases outside the gene matches. For the CDR3, the DNA is TGTGCCAGCAGCGTCGGACTACTTACCGGGACAGGGAACACTGAAGCTTTCTTT. Translation gives CASSVGLLTGTGNTEAFF. The full variable domain, its missing parts supplied by reference TRBV9 and TRBJ1-1, is DSGVTQTPKHLITATGQRVTLRCSPRSGDLSVYWYQQSLDQGLQFLIQYYNGEERAKGNILERFSAQQFPDLHSELNLSSLELGDSALYFCASSVGLLTGTGNTEAFFGQGTRLTVV.

This clone is a singleton in its sample. The chain has TRBV19 and TRBJ1-2; 7 positions agree with TRBD1. V lost 4 bases and J lost 5; bases outside the gene matches: 10. The CDR3 has 15 amino acids. Germline V lookup: CDR1 LNHDA, CDR2 SQIVND (reference sequence). CDR3 sequence: CASSTEGARGYGYTF. Here the CDR3 DNA reads TGTGCCAGTAGTACCGAGGGGGCGCGGGGTTATGGCTACACCTTC. Complete variable domain (other parts from reference TRBV19 and TRBJ1-2): DGGITQSPKYLFRKEGQNVTLSCEQNLNHDAMYWYRQDPGQGLRLIYYSQIVNDFQKGDIAEGYSVSREKKESFPLTVTSAQKNPTAFYLCASSTEGARGYGYTFGSGTRLTVV.

The CDR3 is CASSSGAGGITGELFF. The CDR3 nucleotides are TGCGCCAGCAGCTCTGGCGCGGGGGGCATCACCGGGGAGCTGTTTTTT. The chain carries TRBV5-1 and TRBJ2-2; 8 bases are a match to TRBD2. Looked up from germline, CDR1 is SGHRS and CDR2 is YFSETQ. V was pared by 3 bases and J by 4 bases, with 8 bases of the junction left unmatched. The CDR3 has 16 amino acids. Full variable domain (missing parts from reference TRBV5-1 and TRBJ2-2): KAGVTQTPRYLIKTRGQQVTLSCSPISGHRSVSWYQQTPGQGLQFLFEYFSETQRNKGNFPGRFSGRQFSNSRSEMNVSTLELGDSALYLCASSSGAGGITGELFFGEGSRLTVL.

The chain uses TRBV15 and TRBJ2-7; D might be TRBD1 (6 bases). This CDR3 comprises 14 residues. Germline lookup yields CDR1 LNHNV and CDR2 YYDKDF (reference sequence). Between the trimmed V and J ends, which lost 3 bases and 4 bases, there was a span of 13 bases. The chain's CDR3 is CATSSSGGWYEQYF. CDR3 nucleotides: TGTGCCACCAGCAGTAGTGGGGGCTGGTACGAGCAGTACTTC.

The chain has TRBV5-1 and TRBJ2-7; D not certain. The CDR3 runs 14 residues. Germline loops: CDR1 SGHRS, CDR2 YFSETQ. The V and J ends lost 0 bases and 3 bases respectively, with 10 bases between them. CDR3 residues: CASSLGIEFYEQYF. CDR3 coding DNA: TGCGCCAGCAGCTTGGGTATAGAGTTCTACGAGCAGTACTTC.

The CDR3, as DNA: TGTGCCACCAGCAGAGAAGTTGCGGGGATTGTTTCAAACACCATATATTTT. It specifies CATSREVAGIVSNTIYF. The chain couples TRBV15 to TRBJ1-3, with D unclear. Deletions cut 0 bases from V and 6 bases from J, with 18 bases between. This CDR3 comprises 17 residues. Germline-derived CDR1 and CDR2 are LNHNV and YYDKDF (reference sequence).

J is TRBJ2-5 and V is TRBV13, with a weak D call TRBD1 (6 bases). Trimming removed 7 bases from V and 5 bases from J, with 20 bases in between. Germline V gene lookup returns CDR1 PRHDT and CDR2 FYEKMQ (reference sequence). The CDR3 spans 15 residues. In DNA form, the CDR3 reads TGTGCCAGCATCAAAAAGGTCACAGGGCGGGAGACCCAGTACTTC. This translates into CASIKKVTGRETQYF.

The chain carries TRBV28 and TRBJ2-7, with D maybe TRBD1 (5 bases). Trimming left V 2 bases short and J 3 bases short, with 14 bases between. Germline CDR1 reads MDHEN; CDR2 reads SYDVKM. The CDR3 loop spans 15 amino acids. CDR3 residues: CASSLPGRAIYEQYF. CDR3 sequence (DNA): TGTGCCAGCAGTTTACCCGGCAGGGCGATCTACGAGCAGTACTTC.

CDR3 bases: TGTGCCAGTAGTAACAGGGTCAGCAATCAGCCCCAGCATTTT. Protein product: CASSNRVSNQPQHF. V and J are TRBV19 and TRBJ1-5, with D perhaps TRBD1 (6 bases). The CDR3 totals 14 residues. Trimming removed 4 bases at V and 1 base at J, with 8 bases between. Germline CDR1 and CDR2: LNHDA and SQIVND (reference sequence). Based on the CDR3 plus reference TRBV19 and TRBJ1-5, the full variable domain is DGGITQSPKYLFRKEGQNVTLSCEQNLNHDAMYWYRQDPGQGLRLIYYSQIVNDFQKGDIAEGYSVSREKKESFPLTVTSAQKNPTAFYLCASSNRVSNQPQHFGDGTRLSIL.

This chain connects TRBV11-2 to TRBJ1-2; the match to TRBD1 covers 9 bases. This CDR3 is built from 14 residues. Germline V gives CDR1 SGHAT, CDR2 FQNNGV. V lost 5 bases and J lost 4; bases outside the gene matches: 5. The CDR3 spells CASSTQGAAYGYTF. As DNA, the CDR3 is TGTGCCAGCAGCACACAGGGGGCTGCCTATGGCTACACCTTC.

The chain couples TRBV5-6 to TRBJ2-7; TRBD1 might be the D (7 bases). The CDR3 extends over 15 amino acids. V shed 4 bases and J shed 4 bases, with 18 bases lying between them. Germline V gene data show CDR1 as SGHDT and CDR2 as YYEEEE. The DNA for the CDR3 is TGTGCCAGCAGCCAAGCTTCGGAGGGGGCGTACGAGCAGTACTTC. This gives the protein CASSQASEGAYEQYF.

The gene calls are TRBV27 and TRBJ1-2; the match to TRBD1 covers 11 bases. V was clipped by 6 bases and J by 3 bases; unmatched bases: 15. The V gene's germline CDR1 is MNHEY and CDR2 SMNVEV (reference sequence). This CDR3 spans 18 amino acids. The CDR3 region is CASRRHTPGDRGDYGYTF. CDR3 DNA: TGTGCCAGCAGGCGGCATACTCCAGGGGACAGGGGGGACTATGGCTACACCTTC.

V and J are TRBV13 and TRBJ2-1, with 9 bases matching TRBD2. This CDR3 region has 15 residues. J was trimmed by 9 bases and V by 5 bases; bases with no gene match: 11. In germline, CDR1 is PRHDT, CDR2 FYEKMQ (reference sequence). The CDR3 DNA reads TGTGCCAGCAGCGGGCGGGGGGGCCTTCCGGTTGAGCAGTTCTTC. Its protein product is CASSGRGGLPVEQFF.

As concerns this clone: The sample has other DNA sequences that encode this CDR3 too. This rearrangement joins TRBV30 to TRBJ1-2, with D maybe TRBD1 (5 bases). V was clipped by 4 bases and J by 5 bases, with 14 bases between them. Germline lookup yields CDR1 GTSNPN and CDR2 SVGIG (reference sequence). The CDR3 is 13 amino acids. The DNA for the CDR3 is TGTGCCTGGAACGGCCAGGGTCATTATGGCTACACCTTC. It codes for CAWNGQGHYGYTF.

This chain links TRBV2 with TRBJ2-5; perhaps TRBD2 as D (6 bases). Looked up from germline, CDR1 is SNHLY and CDR2 is FYNNEI. This CDR3 spans 13 amino acids. With 5 bases removed from V and 5 bases from J, the gap between germline ends came to 12 bases. The CDR3 loop is CASSWGELETQYF. The CDR3 region has the DNA TGTGCCAGCAGTTGGGGGGAGCTGGAGACCCAGTACTTC.